This T cell receptor beta chain was sequenced in a study of identical twins. The V gene lost 4 bases and the J gene lost 1 base, with 11 bases spanning the gap. Germline CDR1 and CDR2: LGHDT and YNNKEL (reference sequence). The CDR3 loop spans 14 amino acids. Only a few counts were recorded for this clonotype. As yet, its antigen is unknown. General study results and limits: A cross-sectional statistical analysis, not follow-up of the same donors, supported the conclusions. Models predicted less out-of-frame TCR alpha sharing in monozygotic twins than was found.

TCRdb re-derived calls from the 5' RACE reads in MiXCR, one entry per CDR3 protein. The sample lists 640,000 or so distinct CDR3 sequences, 5.5% to 6.5% seen once, with roughly 1.8% in the top ten. The sample taken for sequencing was naive T cells sorted from blood. The receptor comes from a man aged 18-30 years in good health. The chain recombines TRBV3-1 with TRBJ2-7; D gene unclear. The CDR3 reads CASSPSLSSYEQYF. DNA for the CDR3: TGTGCCAGCAGCCCCTCATTGTCATCCTACGAGCAGTACTTC.